A selection of T cell receptor beta chains follows, all from one sample in a study of T cell repertoires and HLA-DP antigens. Libraries were prepared by immunoSEQ multiplex PCR; TCRdb keeps only in-frame clonotypes and omits some of them. Among fewer than 95,000 clones listed, around nine tenths were seen once. For these receptors, no antigen is known. Sequencing input: CD4+ T cells from PBMCs. Source of these receptors: a man aged 45-65 years in good health and CMV-seronegative. CDR3s include the opening cysteine and the closing phenylalanine or tryptophan. A D gene is named only where the DNA matches it firmly. The size entry is marked missing in some rows and otherwise reads once, few, many or a size class.

>TRBV5-4|-|TRBJ1-6|-
TGTGCCAGCAGCATTACAGGGAGTGGCTCACCCCTCCACTTT
CASSITGSGSPLHF
>TRBV27|-|TRBJ1-5|-
TGTGCCAGCAGTGCCGCGGGGGGGGGCAATCAGCCCCAGCATTTT
CASSAAGGGNQPQHF
>TRBV4-1|-|TRBJ2-5|-
TGCGCCAGCAGCCAAGATAGGGTGGTCGGGACCCAGTACTTC
CASSQDRVVGTQYF
>TRBV6-5|TRBD1|TRBJ1-1|-
TGTGCCAGTACGGGACAGGGTACAACTGAAGCTTTCTTT
CASTGQGTTEAFF
>TRBV7-3|TRBD2|TRBJ2-3|-
TGTGCCAGCAGCAACCAGGGCGGCGGGGGTCGGGATACGCAGTATTTT
CASSNQGGGGRDTQYF
>TRBV13|-|TRBJ2-7|-
TGTGCCAGCAGCTTGTGGGGCGGGACAGCCAGCTCCTACGAGCAGTACTTC
CASSLWGGTASSYEQYF
>TRBV30|TRBD1|TRBJ1-2|-
TGTGCCTGGAGAACAGGGGTACTCAACGGCTACACCTTC
CAWRTGVLNGYTF
>TRBV4-3|-|TRBJ2-2|few
TGCGCCAGCAGCCAAGGACCGAACACCGGGGAGCTGTTTTTT
CASSQGPNTGELFF
>TRBV6-1|TRBD2|TRBJ2-3|-
TGTGCCAGCAGTGAAGCGGCCCCGACTAGCGGGAGTCTAGATACGCAGTATTTT
CASSEAAPTSGSLDTQYF
>TRBV19|-|TRBJ2-1|few
TGTGCCAGTAGGACCCAAAGGCGCGGGGGCCTTGACAATGAGCAGTTCTTC
CASRTQRRGGLDNEQFF
>TRBV19|-|TRBJ1-1|once
TGTGCCAGTAGTTCCTCGGGGGGCTGGAGAATGAACACTGAAGCTTTCTTT
CASSSSGGWRMNTEAFF
>TRBV6-4|-|TRBJ2-1|once
TGTGCCAGCAGTGGCGTGGGGCAGTCCAATGAGCAGTTCTTC
CASSGVGQSNEQFF
>TRBV6-1|TRBD1|TRBJ2-3|-
TGTGCCAGCAGTTCCGGGACAGGTGGGACAGATACGCAGTATTTT
CASSSGTGGTDTQYF
>TRBV15|TRBD1|TRBJ1-1|-
TGTGCCACCAGCGATGCCCGCCGGGACAGGAACACTGAAGCTTTCTTT
CATSDARRDRNTEAFF
>TRBV5-8|-|TRBJ1-1|-
TGTGCCAGCAATACTGGGGTCCCGATTAAGGGGACTGAAGCTTTCTTT
CASNTGVPIKGTEAFF
>TRBV10-1|-|TRBJ1-1|-
TGCGCCACGATTACTGAAGCTTTCTTT
CATITEAFF
>TRBV30|TRBD1|TRBJ1-1|-
TGTGCCTGGAGTGTCCCAGGGGGCGTCTCGAACGCTTTCTTT
CAWSVPGGVSNAFF
>TRBV9|TRBD2|TRBJ2-3|-
TGTGCCAGCAGCGGAGCTAGCGGGACAGATACGCAGTATTTT
CASSGASGTDTQYF
>TRBV5-4|-|TRBJ1-1|-
TGTGCCAGCAGCCCCGGGCGGAGGAACACTGAAGCTTTCTTT
CASSPGRRNTEAFF
>TRBV6-6|TRBD2|TRBJ2-3|few
TGTGCCAGCAGCCGGACTAGCGGGGGGGCGGGTACGCAGTATTTT
CASSRTSGGAGTQYF
>TRBV27|-|TRBJ2-3|-
TGTGCCAGCAGTTTATTTGGGACAAACACAGATACGCAGTATTTT
CASSLFGTNTDTQYF
>TRBV29-1|-|TRBJ2-3|-
TGCAGCGTTGGGGGGAGTACGCAGTATTTT
CSVGGSTQYF
>TRBV11-2|-|TRBJ1-5|-
TGTGCCAGCAGCTTAGGAACAGGCCGCAATCAGCCCCAGCATTTT
CASSLGTGRNQPQHF
>TRBV6-1|TRBD2|TRBJ2-5|-
TGTGCCAGCAGTGAAGAGAGACTAGCGGGAGTTGAGACCCAGTACTTC
CASSEERLAGVETQYF
>TRBV5-4|TRBD2|TRBJ2-5|few
TGTGCCAGCAGCCCTAGACTAGCGGCTCAAGAGACCCAGTACTTC
CASSPRLAAQETQYF
>TRBV2|TRBD2|TRBJ2-3|-
TGTGCCAGCGGGCGGGGGGGCCCAGATACGCAGTATTTT
CASGRGGPDTQYF
>TRBV21-1|-|TRBJ1-1|-
TGTGCCAGCAGCAGGATATCGGCACAGGGAGACACTGAAGCTTTCTTT
CASSRISAQGDTEAFF
>TRBV5-1|TRBD1|TRBJ2-7|-
TGCGCCAGCAGCTCACAGGGGGACAGGCCCTACGAGCAGTACTTC
CASSSQGDRPYEQYF
>TRBV2|TRBD1|TRBJ1-5|-
TGTGCCAGCAGCCACCGGGACAGGGACAATCAGCCCCAGCATTTT
CASSHRDRDNQPQHF
>TRBV7-9|TRBD2|TRBJ2-3|-
TGTGCCAGCAGCTCTCGAAGCGGGACCAGAGATACGCAGTATTTT
CASSSRSGTRDTQYF
>TRBV20-1|-|TRBJ2-1|-
TGCAGTGCCCTACGCAATGAGCAGTTCTTC
CSALRNEQFF
>TRBV2|TRBD2|TRBJ2-3|-
TGTGCCAGCACCCCGGCAGCGGGGGGCACAGATACGCAGTATTTT
CASTPAAGGTDTQYF
>TRBV9|TRBD2|TRBJ2-3|-
TGTGCCAGCAGCGTAGATGCTAGCGGGAACACAGATACGCAGTATTTT
CASSVDASGNTDTQYF
>TRBV27|-|TRBJ2-4|-
TGTGCCAGCAGGGAAGGGTGGGGCAGCTCCAAAAACATTCAGTACTTC
CASREGWGSSKNIQYF
>TRBV5-1|TRBD2|TRBJ2-2|-
TGCGCCAGCAGCCTCCTAGCGGGAGGAACCGGGGAGCTGTTTTTT
CASSLLAGGTGELFF